The 12 T cell receptor beta chains listed next were all sequenced from one sample in a study of blood T cell repertoires in COVID-19 (dated by TCRdb to the early 2020s). Receptors were amplified or captured by the immunoSEQ multiplex PCR assay. TCRdb retrieved this table from immuneACCESS and kept in-frame rearrangements only. Not all clones are present; in checked studies, unresolved V genes account for under half, and no reason is known for the remainder. This sample comprises about 140,000 clones, roughly 85% of them detected only once. The ten largest clones add up to about 4.1% of the sample. Source material: PBMCs or T cells enriched from blood (not recorded which). These receptors were obtained from a man aged 50 to 60 who had recovered from COVID-19.

This clone was seen only a few times. This chain joins TRBV6-6 and TRBJ1-2; D may be TRBD1 (6 bases). The germline V and J ends were trimmed by 8 bases and 8 bases, with 15 bases remaining between them. The CDR3 is 12 amino acids. The germline V gene has CDR1 MNHNY and CDR2 SVGAGI (reference sequence). CDR3 sequence reads: CASRLGGQGYTF. The CDR3 coding sequence is TGTGCCAGCCGCCTCGGGGGGCAAGGCTACACCTTC.

The chain couples TRBV5-1 to TRBJ1-4, with TRBD1 matching over 7 bases. The trim removed 2 bases at V and 6 bases at J, leaving 1 base unmatched. This CDR3 has 13 amino acids. In germline, CDR1 is SGHRS, CDR2 YFSETQ. The CDR3 nucleotides read TGCGCCAGCAGCTTTGGGACAGATGAAAAACTGTTTTTT. Translation: CASSFGTDEKLFF.

This chain links TRBV7-9 with TRBJ2-5, with D perhaps matching TRBD1 (6 bases). Germline-derived CDR1 and CDR2 are SEHNR and FQNEAQ (reference sequence). There are 14 residues in the CDR3. Trimming shortened V by 2 bases and J by 1 base, and 8 bases separated the two germline ends. In DNA, the CDR3 is TGTGCCAGCAGCTTACAGGGGCCCCAAGAGACCCAGTACTTC. This gives the protein CASSLQGPQETQYF.

The chain is built from TRBV28 and TRBJ1-2; a possible D gene is TRBD1 (6 bases). The CDR3 has 13 residues. V lost 10 bases, J lost 1 base, and 13 bases lay in between. Germline CDR1 and CDR2: MDHEN and SYDVKM. The CDR3 DNA reads TGTGCCACCGTGGGGGGGCTTAACTATGGCTACACCTTC. Translated, it gives CATVGGLNYGYTF.

The chain couples TRBV19 to TRBJ1-1; 7 nucleotides agree with TRBD1. V lost 9 bases and J lost 4; bases outside the gene matches: 11. Germline assignment: CDR1 LNHDA and CDR2 SQIVND (reference sequence). The CDR3 totals 14 residues. The CDR3 protein is CASNRLQGTTEAFF. In DNA form, the CDR3 reads TGTGCCAGCAATAGATTACAGGGGACCACTGAAGCTTTCTTT.

The V gene is TRBV7-2, the J gene TRBJ2-5; 8 bases are a match to TRBD1. This CDR3 has 14 amino acids. Germline CDR1 is SGHTA and CDR2 is FQGNSA. J was trimmed by 4 bases and V by 4 bases; bases with no gene match: 5. As DNA, the CDR3 is TGTGCCAGCAGCTCTCTGACAGGGGTAGAGACCCAGTACTTC. The encoded protein is CASSSLTGVETQYF.

V and J are TRBV28 and TRBJ2-6, with TRBD1 matching over 9 bases. The ends lost 4 bases at V and 4 bases at J; junction bases unmatched: 8. Per the germline V gene, CDR1 is MDHEN and CDR2 is SYDVKM. There are 17 residues in the CDR3. The CDR3 is CASSYRGQRSGANVLTF. The CDR3 bases are TGTGCCAGCAGTTACAGGGGGCAACGATCAGGGGCCAACGTCCTGACTTTC. Combining the CDR3 with reference TRBV28 and TRBJ2-6 gives the whole variable domain DVKVTQSSRYLVKRTGEKVFLECVQDMDHENMFWYRQDPGLGLRLIYFSYDVKMKEKGDIPEGYSVSREKKERFSLILESASTNQTSMYLCASSYRGQRSGANVLTFGAGSRLTVL.

The chain employs TRBV7-2 and TRBJ2-3; 12 nucleotides match TRBD2. With V trimmed by 5 bases and J by 1 base, 10 bases remained unmatched. The CDR3 has 18 residues. Germline V gene sequence: CDR1 SGHTA, CDR2 FQGNSA. The CDR3 region has the DNA TGTGCCAGCAGCGAAACAGGGACTAGCGGGCCCCGCACAGATACGCAGTATTTT. This codes for CASSETGTSGPRTDTQYF.

This clone was seen more than once but under ten times. The rearrangement uses TRBV7-2 and TRBJ1-3; tentative D call: TRBD1 (6 bases). Looked up from germline, CDR1 is SGHTA and CDR2 is FQGNSA. The CDR3 length is 16 residues. Deletions cut 0 bases from V and 0 bases from J, with 9 bases between. The CDR3 is CASSLATGLSGNTIYF. As DNA, the CDR3 is TGTGCCAGCAGCTTAGCGACAGGCCTCTCTGGAAACACCATATATTTT.

In the case of this clone: Other DNA sequences in this specimen translate into the identical CDR3. CDR3 amino acids: CASSPPGQGNQPQHF. Here the CDR3 DNA reads TGTGCCAGCTCACCCCCGGGACAGGGCAATCAGCCCCAGCATTTT. The chain combines TRBV18 with TRBJ1-5; 8 nucleotides match TRBD1. The CDR3 totals 15 residues. V dropped 3 bases and J dropped 2; count of bases not matched to a gene: 3. CDR1 and CDR2 from the germline V gene are KGHSH and LQKENI.

This chain connects TRBV6-6 to TRBJ2-5; 12 bases fit TRBD2. From germline, CDR1 is MNHNY and CDR2 SVGAGI (reference sequence). The CDR3 is 16 amino acids. V was pared by 0 bases and J by 4 bases, with 3 bases of the junction left unmatched. The DNA for the CDR3 is TGTGCCAGCAGTTACTCCCTAGCGGGAGGGTCAGAGACCCAGTACTTC. It codes for CASSYSLAGGSETQYF.

This clone was seen more than once but under ten times. The junction shows a germline mismatch at one end, possibly a read error. This chain uses TRBV7-9 with TRBJ1-2, with D uncertain. Germline V gene data show CDR1 as SEHNR and CDR2 as FQNEAQ (reference sequence). This CDR3 comprises 13 residues. As DNA, the CDR3 is TGTGCCAGCAGCCAAGCGGGGATCTATAGCTACACCTTC. Amino acid sequence: CASSQAGIYSYTF.